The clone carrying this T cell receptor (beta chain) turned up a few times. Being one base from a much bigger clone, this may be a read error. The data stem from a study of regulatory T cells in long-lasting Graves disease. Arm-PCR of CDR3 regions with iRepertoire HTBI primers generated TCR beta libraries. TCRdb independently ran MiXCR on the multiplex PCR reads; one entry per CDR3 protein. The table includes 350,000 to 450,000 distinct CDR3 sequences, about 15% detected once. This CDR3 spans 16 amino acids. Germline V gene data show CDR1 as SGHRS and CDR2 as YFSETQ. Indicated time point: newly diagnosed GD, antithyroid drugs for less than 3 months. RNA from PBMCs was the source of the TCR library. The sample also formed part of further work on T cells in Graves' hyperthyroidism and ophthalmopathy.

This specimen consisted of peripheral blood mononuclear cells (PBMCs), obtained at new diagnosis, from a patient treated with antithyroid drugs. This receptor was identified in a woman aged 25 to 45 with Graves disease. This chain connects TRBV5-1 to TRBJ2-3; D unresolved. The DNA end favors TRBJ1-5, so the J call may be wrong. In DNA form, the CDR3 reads TGCGCCAGCAGCTGGTTTAAGCGGCCCCCCACAGATACGCAGCATTTT. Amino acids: CASSWFKRPPTDTQHF.